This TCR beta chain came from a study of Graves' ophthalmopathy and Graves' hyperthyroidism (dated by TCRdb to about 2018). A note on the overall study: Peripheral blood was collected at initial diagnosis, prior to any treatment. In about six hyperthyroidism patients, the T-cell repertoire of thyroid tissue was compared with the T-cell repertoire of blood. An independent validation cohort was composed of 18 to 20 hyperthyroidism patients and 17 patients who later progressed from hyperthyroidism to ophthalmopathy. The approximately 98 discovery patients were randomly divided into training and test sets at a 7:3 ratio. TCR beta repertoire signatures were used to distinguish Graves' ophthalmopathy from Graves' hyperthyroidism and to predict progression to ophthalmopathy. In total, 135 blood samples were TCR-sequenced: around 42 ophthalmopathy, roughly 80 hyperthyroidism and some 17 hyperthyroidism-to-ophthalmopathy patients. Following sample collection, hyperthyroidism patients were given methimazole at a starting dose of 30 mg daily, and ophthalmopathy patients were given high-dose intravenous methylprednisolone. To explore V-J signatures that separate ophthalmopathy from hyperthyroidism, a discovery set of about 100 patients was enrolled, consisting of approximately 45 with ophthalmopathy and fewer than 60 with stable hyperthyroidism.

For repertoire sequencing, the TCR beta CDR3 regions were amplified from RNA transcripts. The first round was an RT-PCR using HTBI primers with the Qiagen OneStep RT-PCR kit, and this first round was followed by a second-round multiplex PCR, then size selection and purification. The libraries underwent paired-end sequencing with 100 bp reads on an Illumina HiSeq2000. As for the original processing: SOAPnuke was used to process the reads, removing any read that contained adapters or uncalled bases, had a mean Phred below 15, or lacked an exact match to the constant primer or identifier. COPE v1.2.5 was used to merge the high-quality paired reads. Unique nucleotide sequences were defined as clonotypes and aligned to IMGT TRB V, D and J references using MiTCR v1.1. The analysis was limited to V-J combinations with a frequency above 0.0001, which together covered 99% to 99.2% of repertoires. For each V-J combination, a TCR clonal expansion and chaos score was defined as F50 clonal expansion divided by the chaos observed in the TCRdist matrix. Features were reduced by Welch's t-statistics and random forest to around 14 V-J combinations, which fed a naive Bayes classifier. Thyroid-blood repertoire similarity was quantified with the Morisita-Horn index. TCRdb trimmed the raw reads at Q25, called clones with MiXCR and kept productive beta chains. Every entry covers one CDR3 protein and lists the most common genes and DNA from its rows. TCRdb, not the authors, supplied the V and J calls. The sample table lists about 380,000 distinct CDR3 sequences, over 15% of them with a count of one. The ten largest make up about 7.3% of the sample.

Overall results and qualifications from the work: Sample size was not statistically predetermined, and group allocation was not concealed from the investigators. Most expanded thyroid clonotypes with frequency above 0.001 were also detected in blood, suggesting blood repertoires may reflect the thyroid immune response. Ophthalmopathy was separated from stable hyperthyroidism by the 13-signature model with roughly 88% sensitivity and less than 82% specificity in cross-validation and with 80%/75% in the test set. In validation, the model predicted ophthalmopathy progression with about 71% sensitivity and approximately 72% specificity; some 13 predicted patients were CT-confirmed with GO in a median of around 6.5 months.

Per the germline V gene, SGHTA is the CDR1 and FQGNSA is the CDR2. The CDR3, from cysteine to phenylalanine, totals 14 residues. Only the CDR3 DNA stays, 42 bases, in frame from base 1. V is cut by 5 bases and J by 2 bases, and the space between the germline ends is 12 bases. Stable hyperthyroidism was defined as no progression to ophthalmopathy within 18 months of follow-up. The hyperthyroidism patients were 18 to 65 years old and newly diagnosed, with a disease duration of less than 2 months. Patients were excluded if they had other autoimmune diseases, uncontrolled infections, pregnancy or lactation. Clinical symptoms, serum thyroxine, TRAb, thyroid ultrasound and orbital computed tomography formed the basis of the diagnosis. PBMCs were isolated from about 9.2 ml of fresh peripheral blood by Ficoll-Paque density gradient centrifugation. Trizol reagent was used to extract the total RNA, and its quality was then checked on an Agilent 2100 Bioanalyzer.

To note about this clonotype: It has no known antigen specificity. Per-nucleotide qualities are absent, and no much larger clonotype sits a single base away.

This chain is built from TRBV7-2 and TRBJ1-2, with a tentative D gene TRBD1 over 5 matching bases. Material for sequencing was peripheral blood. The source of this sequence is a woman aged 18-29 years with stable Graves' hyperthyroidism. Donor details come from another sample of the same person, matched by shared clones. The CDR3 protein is CASSPVGGNYGYTF. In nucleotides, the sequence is TGTGCCAGCAGCCCCGTCGGGGGGAACTATGGCTACACCTTC.